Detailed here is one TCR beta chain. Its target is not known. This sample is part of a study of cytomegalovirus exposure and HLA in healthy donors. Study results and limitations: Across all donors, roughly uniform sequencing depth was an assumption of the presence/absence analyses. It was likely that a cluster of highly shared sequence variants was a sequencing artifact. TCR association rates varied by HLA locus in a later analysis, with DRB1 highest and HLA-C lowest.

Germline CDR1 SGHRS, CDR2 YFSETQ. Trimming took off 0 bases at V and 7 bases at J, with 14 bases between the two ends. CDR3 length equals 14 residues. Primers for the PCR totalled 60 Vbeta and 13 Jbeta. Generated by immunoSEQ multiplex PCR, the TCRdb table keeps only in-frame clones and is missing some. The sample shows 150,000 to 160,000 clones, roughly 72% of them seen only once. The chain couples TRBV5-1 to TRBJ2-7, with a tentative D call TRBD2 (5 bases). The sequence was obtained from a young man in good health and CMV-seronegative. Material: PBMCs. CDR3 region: CASSLAGSTGEQYF. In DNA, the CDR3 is TGCGCCAGCAGCTTGGCGGGATCAACGGGTGAGCAGTACTTC.